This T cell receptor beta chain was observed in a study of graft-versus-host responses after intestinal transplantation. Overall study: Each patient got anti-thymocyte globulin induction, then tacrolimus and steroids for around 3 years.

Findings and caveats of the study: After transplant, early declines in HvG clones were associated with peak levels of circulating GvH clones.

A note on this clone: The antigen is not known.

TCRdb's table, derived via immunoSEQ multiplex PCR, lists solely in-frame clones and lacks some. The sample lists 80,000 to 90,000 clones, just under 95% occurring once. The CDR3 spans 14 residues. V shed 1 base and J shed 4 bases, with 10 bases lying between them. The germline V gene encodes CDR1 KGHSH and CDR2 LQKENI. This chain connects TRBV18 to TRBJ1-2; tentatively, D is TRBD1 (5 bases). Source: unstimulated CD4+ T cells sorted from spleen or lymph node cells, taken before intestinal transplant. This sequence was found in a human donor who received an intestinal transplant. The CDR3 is CASSPRGRSYGYTF. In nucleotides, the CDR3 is TGTGCCAGCTCACCACGGGGACGGTCCTATGGCTACACCTTC.